The clone carrying this T cell receptor (beta chain) was found once. Antigen unknown. These data originate in a study of OX40 agonist ivuxolimab in advanced cancers. Study details: Patients were dosed intravenously with ivuxolimab at 0.01 to 10 mg/kg every 2 weeks.

Study-wide points: Low normalized clonal expansion also occurred in some nonresponding patients. Fewer expanded clones were found on average in CD4+ than in CD8+ T cells. The specificity for antigen of the expanded peripheral T cells was not determined.

Generated by immunoSEQ multiplex PCR, the TCRdb table keeps only in-frame clones and is missing some. The sample yields 45,000 to 55,000 clones, 83% seen once. Trimming stripped 3 bases from V and 3 bases from J, with 13 bases between. Germline CDR1 and CDR2: MGHRA and YSYEKL. This CDR3 is 15 amino acids long. The receptor's source is an adult with an advanced solid tumor such as melanoma, head and neck, liver or kidney cancer. The sequencing here drew on CD4+ or CD8+ T cells sorted from blood, taken in a trial of the OX40 agonist ivuxolimab. The chain joins TRBV4-1 to TRBJ2-3; possible D gene TRBD2, 5 bases. DNA of the CDR3: TGCGCCAGCAGCCAGACCCCCGGAGGAACAGATACGCAGTATTTT. It specifies CASSQTPGGTDTQYF.